A selection of T cell receptor beta chains follows, all from one sample in a study of T cell repertoires in cytomegalovirus infection. TCRdb processed the reads anew with MiXCR; each CDR3 protein has one entry. The sample lists around 180,000 distinct CDR3 sequences, roughly 20% occurring once. The sample was PBMCs. All receptors derive from a human donor in good health (CMV status not recorded). Some clones in this sample may be carry-over from other donors' samples. Each CDR3 is given with its conserved first and last residue. D genes are given only for firm matches. Size tells how often a clone was seen (once, few, many) or the class of an expanded clone, and some rows leave it out.

v_gene,j_gene,abundance,d_gene,CDR3aa,CDR3nt
TRBV7-8,TRBJ1-2,many,TRBD1,CASSLGDRESGYTF,TGTGCCAGCAGCCTCGGTGACAGGGAGAGTGGCTACACCTTC
TRBV12-5,TRBJ1-6,-,-,CASERPGDSPLHF,TGTGCTAGTGAGCGCCCCGGAGATTCACCCCTCCACTTT
TRBV7-4,TRBJ1-6,few,-,CASSHPAVVNSPLHF,TGTGCCAGCAGCCACCCGGCCGTGGTCAATTCACCCCTCCACTTT
TRBV5-5,TRBJ2-5,few,TRBD1,CASSSDRGGETQYF,TGTGCCAGCAGCTCTGACAGGGGGGGAGAGACCCAGTACTTC
TRBV6-1,TRBJ1-2,-,-,CASSERTGRANGYTF,TGTGCCAGCAGTGAACGCACCGGCAGGGCAAATGGCTACACCTTC
TRBV5-1,TRBJ2-7,many,TRBD2,CASSFSSGAISYEQYF,TGCGCCAGCAGCTTTTCTAGCGGGGCCATCAGCTACGAGCAGTACTTC
TRBV6-6,TRBJ2-5,few,-,CASSYKIRETQYF,TGTGCCAGCAGTTACAAGATCCGAGAGACCCAGTACTTC
TRBV24-1,TRBJ1-5,few,-,CATSAWDQPQHF,TGTGCCACCAGTGCATGGGATCAGCCCCAGCATTTT
TRBV6-2/TRBV6-3,TRBJ1-2,-,-,CASRQGGTGGYTF,TGTGCCAGCAGGCAAGGGGGGACTGGCGGCTACACCTTC
TRBV7-9,TRBJ2-3,-,TRBD2,CASSSPGLAGTDTQYF,TGTGCCAGCAGCTCGCCGGGACTAGCGGGAACAGATACGCAGTATTTT
TRBV7-8,TRBJ1-6,few,TRBD1,CASSPLGTGYNSPLHF,TGTGCCAGCAGCCCCCTAGGGACAGGGTATAATTCACCCCTCCACTTT
TRBV6-2/TRBV6-3,TRBJ1-1,many,-,CASSYLTRTIRGSGGEAFF,TGTGCCAGCAGTTACCTCACACGTACGATAAGGGGCTCCGGGGGTGAAGCTTTCTTT
TRBV5-4,TRBJ2-3,-,-,CASSVGRFTDTQYF,TGTGCCAGCAGCGTTGGACGATTCACAGATACGCAGTATTTT
TRBV5-1,TRBJ2-1,-,-,CASSLVQFNEQFF,TGCGCCAGCAGCTTGGTTCAGTTCAATGAGCAGTTCTTC
TRBV7-2,TRBJ2-5,-,-,CASSPTGRQETQYF,TGTGCCAGCAGCCCAACAGGCAGGCAAGAGACCCAGTACTTC
TRBV6-2/TRBV6-3,TRBJ2-5,-,-,CASRRTGQGWETQYF,TGTGCCAGCAGACGCACAGGCCAGGGTTGGGAGACCCAGTACTTC
TRBV7-2,TRBJ1-6,-,-,CASNWGVGGPLHF,TGTGCCAGCAACTGGGGAGTTGGGGGGCCCCTCCACTTT
TRBV5-5,TRBJ2-7,many,TRBD2,CASSFSSGTNEQYF,TGTGCCAGCAGCTTCTCTAGCGGTACTAACGAGCAGTACTTC
TRBV4-3,TRBJ2-7,-,-,CASSQGPQGTYEQYF,TGCGCCAGCAGCCAAGGCCCCCAGGGAACCTACGAGCAGTACTTC
TRBV12-3/TRBV12-4,TRBJ2-1,-,TRBD1,CASSPLPLTGTGNNEQFF,TGTGCCAGCAGTCCGCTGCCGTTAACCGGGACAGGGAACAATGAGCAGTTCTTC
TRBV7-2,TRBJ2-5,-,-,CASSLRQWQETQYF,TGTGCCAGCAGCCTACGACAGTGGCAAGAGACCCAGTACTTC
TRBV7-9,TRBJ2-5,few,-,CASSPAGSQETQYF,TGTGCCAGCAGCCCTGCCGGGAGTCAAGAGACCCAGTACTTC
TRBV12-5,TRBJ2-3,-,-,CDSGLGASGSTDTQYF,TGTGATAGTGGTTTGGGCGCCAGCGGGAGCACAGATACGCAGTATTTT
TRBV6-2/TRBV6-3,TRBJ2-1,many,-,CASSYSLGMGSVYGNEQFF,TGTGCCAGCAGTTACAGCCTGGGGATGGGCAGCGTTTATGGCAATGAGCAGTTCTTC
TRBV12-3/TRBV12-4,TRBJ1-1,few,-,CASSFMATEAFF,TGTGCCAGCAGTTTTATGGCCACTGAAGCTTTCTTT
TRBV7-2,TRBJ1-2,many,-,CASRLSQGYGYTF,TGTGCCAGCAGGCTGTCGCAGGGTTATGGCTACACCTTC
TRBV6-4,TRBJ2-7,-,-,CASRPGTTLLGYF,TGTGCCAGCAGACCCGGGACAACCCTTCTCGGGTACTTC
TRBV20-1,TRBJ2-1,-,TRBD2,CSARGELADGSSYNEQFF,TGCAGTGCTAGAGGGGAACTAGCGGACGGTAGCTCCTACAATGAGCAGTTCTTC
TRBV7-9,TRBJ2-1,-,-,CASSDIYNEQFF,TGTGCCAGCAGCGACATATACAATGAGCAGTTCTTC
TRBV2,TRBJ1-2,many,TRBD1,CASSDRQGIGYTF,TGTGCCAGCAGTGATAGACAGGGGATCGGCTACACCTTC
TRBV19,TRBJ2-1,few,TRBD1,CASNSRDRLYNEQFF,TGTGCCAGTAACTCACGGGACAGGCTTTACAATGAGCAGTTCTTC
TRBV29-1,TRBJ1-5,few,-,CSGRDGGASQHF,TGCAGCGGGAGGGACGGTGGAGCTTCCCAGCATTTT
TRBV7-2,TRBJ2-1,many,-,CASRSKGFSYNEQFF,TGTGCCAGCAGGTCTAAGGGTTTCTCCTACAATGAGCAGTTCTTC
TRBV7-9,TRBJ2-5,-,-,CASSSTASGLEGETQYF,TGTGCCAGCAGCTCTACTGCCTCGGGACTCGAGGGGGAGACCCAGTACTTC
TRBV28,TRBJ2-7,few,TRBD2,CASSFVAGAYEQYF,TGTGCCAGCAGTTTTGTAGCGGGAGCGTACGAGCAGTACTTC
TRBV28,TRBJ1-4,few,TRBD1,CASLSQGGLEKLFF,TGTGCCAGCCTCTCACAGGGGGGACTTGAAAAACTGTTTTTT
TRBV5-6,TRBJ2-7,-,-,CASRREGQSYEQYF,TGTGCCAGCAGGAGAGAAGGACAGTCCTACGAGCAGTACTTC
TRBV28,TRBJ1-1,many,-,CASSTPTSEAFF,TGTGCCAGCAGTACCCCGACGTCTGAAGCTTTCTTT
TRBV12-3/TRBV12-4,TRBJ1-4,many,TRBD1,CASSLSWDRGRSLANEKLFF,TGTGCCAGCAGTTTAAGTTGGGACAGGGGGCGAAGCTTGGCTAATGAAAAACTGTTTTTT
TRBV7-2,TRBJ1-1,many,TRBD1,CASSLEGQGNTEAFF,TGTGCCAGCAGCTTAGAAGGACAGGGGAACACTGAAGCTTTCTTT
TRBV6-5,TRBJ1-4,-,TRBD1,CASRPNRGYHEKLFF,TGTGCCAGCAGACCGAACAGGGGTTATCATGAAAAACTGTTTTTT
TRBV7-6,TRBJ2-5,few,TRBD1,CASRIRGQETQYF,TGTGCCAGCAGAATCAGGGGGCAAGAGACCCAGTACTTC
TRBV12-3/TRBV12-4,TRBJ2-7,-,-,CASRPFSSYEQYF,TGTGCCAGCAGACCCTTTTCCTCCTACGAGCAGTACTTC
TRBV11-3,TRBJ1-1,-,-,CASSLELVIDTEAFF,TGTGCCAGCAGCTTAGAGCTGGTTATAGACACTGAAGCTTTCTTT
TRBV6-6,TRBJ2-7,few,-,CASSSTDYEQYF,TGTGCCAGCAGCTCCACAGACTACGAGCAGTACTTC
TRBV29-1,TRBJ1-3,few,-,CSALQQASSGNTIYF,TGCAGCGCCCTGCAGCAGGCTTCCTCTGGAAACACCATATATTTT
TRBV28,TRBJ2-3,few,TRBD2,CASSQPGASGRARTDTQYF,TGTGCCAGCAGTCAACCCGGGGCTAGCGGGAGGGCCCGCACAGATACGCAGTATTTT
TRBV29-1,TRBJ1-3,-,-,CSVRFSGNTIYF,TGCAGCGTGCGGTTTTCTGGAAACACCATATATTTT
TRBV6-2/TRBV6-3,TRBJ2-7,-,-,CASRELGTVPYEQYF,TGTGCCAGCCGAGAATTGGGCACCGTACCATACGAGCAGTACTTC
TRBV9,TRBJ1-5,once,-,CASSPGLAVEPQHF,TGTGCCAGCAGTCCCGGGTTGGCGGTGGAGCCCCAGCATTTT
TRBV7-2,TRBJ2-7,few,-,CASSSRDGYEQYF,TGTGCCAGCAGCTCCCGGGACGGCTACGAGCAGTACTTC